This TCR beta chain is from a study of blood T cell repertoires in COVID-19. Authors' analysis steps: Reference gene primers were amplified, and this amplification served to estimate nucleated cell counts. Repertoires were generated with immunoSEQ multiplex PCR, while TCRdb's copy carries only in-frame clones and drops some. V, J and clone size are taken as reported in that table, and D and trimming were inferred from the DNA itself. The data hold over 250,000 clones, with about 88% observed a single time. This CDR3 is built from 15 residues. With 5 bases clipped from V and 1 base from J, the junction kept 5 bases outside the gene matches. Germline CDR1 and CDR2: SGHTA and FQGNSA. Researchers sorted participants into cohorts using their self-reported clinical history.

The chain is built from TRBV7-2 and TRBJ1-5; TRBD1 agrees at 7 bases. The TCR sequence derives from a man in his 60s who had recovered from COVID-19. The specimen was PBMCs or T cells enriched from blood (not recorded which). CDR3 residues: CASSPQGLSNQPQHF. The CDR3 bases are TGTGCCAGCAGCCCACAGGGGCTGAGCAATCAGCCCCAGCATTTT.